The 25 T cell receptor beta chains below were found in one sample sequenced in a study of Graves' ophthalmopathy and Graves' hyperthyroidism. Amplifying from RNA transcripts, the study obtained TCR beta CDR3 regions. RT-PCR in the first round used HTBI primers; a second-round multiplex PCR followed. One entry per CDR3 protein results from TCRdb running MiXCR on the multiplex PCR reads. The sample records 680,000 or so distinct CDR3 sequences, roughly 20% being singletons. The sample taken for sequencing was peripheral blood. These receptor sequences come from a young woman with stable Graves' hyperthyroidism. Some clones in this sample may be carry-over from other donors' samples.

This clonotype has a count of ten or more. The genes are TRBV10-3 and TRBJ2-7, with 10 bases identical to TRBD2. Germline CDR1 reads ENHRY; CDR2 reads SYGVKD. Unmatched junction bases numbered 10, after V lost 7 bases and J lost 7 bases. The CDR3 totals 14 residues. The CDR3 DNA sequence: TGTGCCATCACTCAAGCGGGAGGGCCTGGGGAGCAGTACTTC. The encoded protein is CAITQAGGPGEQYF.

This sequence joins TRBV28 and TRBJ1-6, with TRBD1 identical over 11 bases. Trimming at V came to 7 bases and at J to 6 bases, leaving 5 bases not matched to a gene. The CDR3 is 15 residues long. Germline V CDR1 and CDR2: MDHEN, SYDVKM. The CDR3 DNA is TGTGCCAGCAATTTCGGGACAGGGGGTAATTCACCCCTCCACTTT. Its protein product is CASNFGTGGNSPLHF.

This clonotype has at least ten counts. The genes are TRBV12-3 or TRBV12-4 and TRBJ1-2; D gene ambiguous. The CDR3 consists of 13 residues. V lost 2 bases to trimming and J lost 2 bases, with 6 bases between them. CDR3 residues: CASSLWVNYGYTF. The DNA for the CDR3 is TGTGCCAGCAGTTTATGGGTGAACTATGGCTACACCTTC.

V gene TRBV20-1 combines with J gene TRBJ2-2, with 7 bases that match TRBD1. With V trimmed by 1 base and J by 1 base, 6 bases remained unmatched. The CDR3 consists of 16 residues. CDR1 DFQATT and CDR2 SNEGSKA come from the germline V gene (reference sequence). For the CDR3, the DNA is TGCAGTGCTAGAGTACTACGGACAGGGAACACCGGGGAGCTGTTTTTT. Protein sequence: CSARVLRTGNTGELFF.

V gene TRBV28 combines with J gene TRBJ2-4, with D uncertain. V dropped 1 base and J dropped 2 bases, with 18 bases sitting between them. Germline-derived CDR1 and CDR2 are MDHEN and SYDVKM. This CDR3 is 18 amino acids long. CDR3 DNA sequence: TGTGCCAGCAGTTTATATCGCCAAATCGGGTTTACCAAAAACATTCAGTACTTC. This encodes CASSLYRQIGFTKNIQYF.

The genes are TRBV11-2 and TRBJ1-5, with D uncertain. The CDR3 consists of 13 residues. Germline values: CDR1 SGHAT, CDR2 FQNNGV. V shed 4 bases and J shed 7 bases, with 11 bases lying between them. CDR3 bases: TGTGCCAGCAGCTCTAACAGTGGCCAGCCCCAGCATTTT. Protein product: CASSSNSGQPQHF.

This clonotype has at least ten counts. The rearrangement links TRBV12-3 or TRBV12-4 to TRBJ1-5; 10 bases are shared with TRBD1. The CDR3 is made up of 15 amino acids. V dropped 6 bases and J dropped 6; count of bases not matched to a gene: 8. The CDR3 DNA is TGTGCCAGCAGCCCCATGGGACAGGGGATTCAGCCCCAGCATTTT. This sequence encodes CASSPMGQGIQPQHF.

In its sample, this clonotype was seen many times. The chain combines TRBV12-3 or TRBV12-4 with TRBJ2-7; 7 nucleotides match TRBD1. The CDR3 is 13 residues long. J was trimmed by 3 bases and V by 7 bases; bases with no gene match: 6. CDR3 DNA sequence: TGTGCCAGCACCCCAGACAGGGTCTACGAGCAGTACTTC. It encodes CASTPDRVYEQYF.

A few counts support this clonotype. This chain links TRBV4-2 with TRBJ2-2; no clear D gene. From germline, CDR1 is LGHNA and CDR2 YNFKEQ. V was trimmed by 1 base and J by 5 bases, leaving 14 bases between them. The CDR3 is 16 residues long. The CDR3 sequence is CASSQVIVLGTGELFF. The CDR3, as DNA: TGTGCCAGCAGCCAAGTAATCGTCCTGGGAACCGGGGAGCTGTTTTTT.

This clonotype was detected many times. This rearrangement joins TRBV6-1 to TRBJ2-7, with 7 nucleotides matching TRBD1. V lost 4 bases, J lost 1 base, and 1 base stayed unmatched. The CDR3 is 13 amino acids. The V gene's germline CDR1 is MNHNS and CDR2 SASEGT. The CDR3 loop reads CASSAGQSYEQYF. The DNA of the CDR3 is TGTGCCAGCAGTGCGGGACAGTCCTACGAGCAGTACTTC.

The chain carries TRBV28 and TRBJ2-2; 8 bases align to TRBD2. Germline V gene lookup returns CDR1 MDHEN and CDR2 SYDVKM. The CDR3 consists of 15 residues. The V and J ends lost 10 bases and 3 bases, in that order; junction bases with no gene match: 10. DNA of the CDR3: TGTGCCACCCGGGAGGGTAGTGAGGACACCGGGGAGCTGTTTTTT. Encoded protein: CATREGSEDTGELFF.

V usage is TRBV28 and J usage is TRBJ1-2; 10 bases match TRBD1. Trimming at V came to 6 bases and at J to 2 bases, leaving 9 bases not matched to a gene. This CDR3 contains 16 residues. The germline CDR1 and CDR2 sequences are MDHEN and SYDVKM. The CDR3 bases are TGTGCCAGCAGCCCTAATCCGGGACAGGGGAACTATGGCTACACCTTC. Residues: CASSPNPGQGNYGYTF.

This clonotype was detected many times. The gene calls are TRBV29-1 and TRBJ2-5, with TRBD2 matching 11 bases. In germline, CDR1 is SQVTM, CDR2 ANQGSEA. This CDR3 is 14 amino acids long. Germline trimming cut 7 bases from V and 1 base from J; bases unmatched to any gene: 5. The CDR3 coding sequence is TGCAGCGCCTCACTAGCGGGAGCCCAAGAGACCCAGTACTTC. Residues: CSASLAGAQETQYF.

This clonotype was counted many times. The J gene is TRBJ2-5, the V gene TRBV6-4; D not resolved. The germline CDR1 and CDR2 sequences are MRHNA and SNTAGT. The length of the CDR3 is 13 residues. V was cut by 5 bases and J by 1 base, with 8 bases left in between. The CDR3 reads CASSNRAQETQYF. Here the CDR3 DNA reads TGTGCCAGCAGTAACCGGGCCCAAGAGACCCAGTACTTC.

This clonotype was counted ten times or more. This chain links TRBV6-2 or TRBV6-3 with TRBJ1-1; D unclear. Germline assignment: CDR1 MNHEY and CDR2 SVGEGT. This CDR3 is 13 amino acids long. V was pared by 5 bases and J by 4 bases, with 11 bases between. In DNA, the CDR3 is TGTGCCAGCAGTATAGCGGGTCGCACTGAAGCTTTCTTT. The encoded protein is CASSIAGRTEAFF.

This clonotype occurred many times. The chain combines TRBV6-1 with TRBJ2-6, with D possibly TRBD1 on 5 matching bases. The germline gives CDR1 MNHNS, CDR2 SASEGT. CDR3 length equals 14 residues. The V and J ends lost 10 bases and 0 bases respectively, with 10 bases between them. In DNA form, the CDR3 reads TGTGCCATCCAGGGTTACTCTGGGGCCAACGTCCTGACTTTC. This gives the protein CAIQGYSGANVLTF.

The table lists this clonotype with many counts. The chain joins TRBV6-1 to TRBJ1-2; 8 bases fit TRBD1. There are 15 residues in the CDR3. V dropped 1 base and J dropped 4; count of bases not matched to a gene: 5. Germline CDR1 reads MNHNS; CDR2 reads SASEGT. The CDR3 reads CASSEETGQAYGYTF. The CDR3, as DNA: TGTGCCAGCAGTGAAGAGACGGGACAGGCCTATGGCTACACCTTC.

This clonotype has ten or more counts. The gene calls are TRBV4-2 and TRBJ2-5, with 7 bases aligning to TRBD2. The J segment lost 2 bases and the V segment lost 1 base, leaving 4 bases of the junction unmatched. The V gene's germline CDR1 is LGHNA and CDR2 YNFKEQ. The CDR3 is 15 residues long. The CDR3 protein is CASSQGQAGQETQYF. CDR3 bases: TGTGCCAGCAGCCAAGGGCAAGCGGGGCAAGAGACCCAGTACTTC.

In DNA form, the CDR3 reads TGTGCCAGCAGCCAAGAAGGCAGGGGCGCGGGTGGCACTGAAGCTTTCTTT. The encoded protein is CASSQEGRGAGGTEAFF. V gene TRBV3-1 combines with J gene TRBJ1-1, with D possibly matching TRBD1 (6 bases). CDR3 length: 17 residues. The germline CDR1 and CDR2 sequences are LGHDT and YNNKEL (reference sequence). The V gene lost 0 bases and the J gene lost 4 bases, with 18 bases spanning the gap.

This clonotype was counted many times. The CDR3 loop reads CSVEHNGDGYTF. CDR3 sequence (DNA): TGCAGCGTGGAACACAATGGAGATGGCTACACCTTC. This chain connects TRBV29-1 to TRBJ1-2; D unclear. V was cut by 6 bases and J by 6 bases, with 14 bases left in between. The CDR3 runs 12 residues. Germline V gene sequence: CDR1 SQVTM, CDR2 ANQGSEA.

The chain joins TRBV30 to TRBJ1-1; weak D call: TRBD1 (5 bases). The V end lost 0 bases, the J end lost 5 bases, and 13 bases lay between the germline ends. Germline V lookup: CDR1 GTSNPN, CDR2 SVGIG (reference sequence). The CDR3 is 14 residues long. DNA for the CDR3: TGTGCCTGGAGTGTAAGTAGGCAGGGAACTGAAGCTTTCTTT. Amino acids: CAWSVSRQGTEAFF.

This clonotype was counted between two and nine times. V usage is TRBV11-2 and J usage is TRBJ2-2; D uncertain. V dropped 6 bases and J dropped 2 bases, with 10 bases sitting between them. The germline gives CDR1 SGHAT, CDR2 FQNNGV. The CDR3 runs to 14 residues. The CDR3 sequence is CASRETRNTGELFF. The CDR3 DNA reads as TGTGCCAGCAGGGAGACCCGTAACACCGGGGAGCTGTTTTTT.

This clonotype was picked up many times. The chain links TRBV6-5 to TRBJ1-1, with D uncertain. CDR1 MNHEY and CDR2 SVGAGI come from the germline V gene. The CDR3 spans 15 residues. The V gene lost 7 bases and the J gene lost 5 bases, with 20 bases spanning the gap. CDR3 region: CASKLTNGGRTEAFF. The DNA for the CDR3 is TGTGCCAGCAAGTTAACCAACGGAGGTAGGACTGAAGCTTTCTTT.

The rearrangement joins TRBV20-1 to TRBJ2-7; the match to TRBD2 covers 10 bases. The CDR3 sequence is 13 residues long. Unmatched junction bases numbered 4, after V lost 3 bases and J lost 5 bases. Germline CDR1 DFQATT, CDR2 SNEGSKA (reference sequence). CDR3 region: CSASLAGVNEQYF. Here the CDR3 DNA reads TGCAGTGCTAGTCTAGCGGGAGTCAACGAGCAGTACTTC.

This clonotype was recorded many times. The gene calls are TRBV5-1 and TRBJ2-5; D is unclear. Trimming pared 6 bases from V and 4 bases from J, leaving 13 bases between. CDR3 length: 13 amino acids. Germline-derived CDR1 and CDR2 are SGHRS and YFSETQ. CDR3 nucleotides: TGCGCCAGCAACGATGGGGTTGGAGAGACCCAGTACTTC. Protein: CASNDGVGETQYF.